Listed here is a single TCR beta chain. The sample belongs to a study of blood T cell repertoires in COVID-19. For the study at large: Researchers got acute and convalescent COVID-19 samples from the United States, Italy and Spain. Sources were T cells, B-cell-depleted T cells, or PBMCs; the material itself was cDNA or gDNA.

Authors' methods: Estimated nucleated cell counts came from reference gene primer amplification. Libraries were prepared by immunoSEQ multiplex PCR; TCRdb keeps only in-frame clonotypes and omits some of them. V and J calls and clone size come straight from that table; D and trimming were deduced from the DNA. This table holds approximately 390,000 clones, almost 90% found once. The sample was peripheral blood. The TCR originated in a man younger than 35 with active or convalescent COVID-19.

The chain's CDR3 is CASSFRPGLASSSQETQYF. The CDR3 DNA sequence: TGTGCCAGCAGCTTCCGGCCGGGACTAGCATCAAGTAGCCAAGAGACCCAGTACTTC. J is TRBJ2-5 and V is TRBV7-9; 9 bases agree with TRBD2. CDR1 SEHNR and CDR2 FQNEAQ come from the germline V gene (reference sequence). Trimming cost V 3 bases and J 1 base; bases outside gene matches: 15. CDR3 length equals 19 residues.